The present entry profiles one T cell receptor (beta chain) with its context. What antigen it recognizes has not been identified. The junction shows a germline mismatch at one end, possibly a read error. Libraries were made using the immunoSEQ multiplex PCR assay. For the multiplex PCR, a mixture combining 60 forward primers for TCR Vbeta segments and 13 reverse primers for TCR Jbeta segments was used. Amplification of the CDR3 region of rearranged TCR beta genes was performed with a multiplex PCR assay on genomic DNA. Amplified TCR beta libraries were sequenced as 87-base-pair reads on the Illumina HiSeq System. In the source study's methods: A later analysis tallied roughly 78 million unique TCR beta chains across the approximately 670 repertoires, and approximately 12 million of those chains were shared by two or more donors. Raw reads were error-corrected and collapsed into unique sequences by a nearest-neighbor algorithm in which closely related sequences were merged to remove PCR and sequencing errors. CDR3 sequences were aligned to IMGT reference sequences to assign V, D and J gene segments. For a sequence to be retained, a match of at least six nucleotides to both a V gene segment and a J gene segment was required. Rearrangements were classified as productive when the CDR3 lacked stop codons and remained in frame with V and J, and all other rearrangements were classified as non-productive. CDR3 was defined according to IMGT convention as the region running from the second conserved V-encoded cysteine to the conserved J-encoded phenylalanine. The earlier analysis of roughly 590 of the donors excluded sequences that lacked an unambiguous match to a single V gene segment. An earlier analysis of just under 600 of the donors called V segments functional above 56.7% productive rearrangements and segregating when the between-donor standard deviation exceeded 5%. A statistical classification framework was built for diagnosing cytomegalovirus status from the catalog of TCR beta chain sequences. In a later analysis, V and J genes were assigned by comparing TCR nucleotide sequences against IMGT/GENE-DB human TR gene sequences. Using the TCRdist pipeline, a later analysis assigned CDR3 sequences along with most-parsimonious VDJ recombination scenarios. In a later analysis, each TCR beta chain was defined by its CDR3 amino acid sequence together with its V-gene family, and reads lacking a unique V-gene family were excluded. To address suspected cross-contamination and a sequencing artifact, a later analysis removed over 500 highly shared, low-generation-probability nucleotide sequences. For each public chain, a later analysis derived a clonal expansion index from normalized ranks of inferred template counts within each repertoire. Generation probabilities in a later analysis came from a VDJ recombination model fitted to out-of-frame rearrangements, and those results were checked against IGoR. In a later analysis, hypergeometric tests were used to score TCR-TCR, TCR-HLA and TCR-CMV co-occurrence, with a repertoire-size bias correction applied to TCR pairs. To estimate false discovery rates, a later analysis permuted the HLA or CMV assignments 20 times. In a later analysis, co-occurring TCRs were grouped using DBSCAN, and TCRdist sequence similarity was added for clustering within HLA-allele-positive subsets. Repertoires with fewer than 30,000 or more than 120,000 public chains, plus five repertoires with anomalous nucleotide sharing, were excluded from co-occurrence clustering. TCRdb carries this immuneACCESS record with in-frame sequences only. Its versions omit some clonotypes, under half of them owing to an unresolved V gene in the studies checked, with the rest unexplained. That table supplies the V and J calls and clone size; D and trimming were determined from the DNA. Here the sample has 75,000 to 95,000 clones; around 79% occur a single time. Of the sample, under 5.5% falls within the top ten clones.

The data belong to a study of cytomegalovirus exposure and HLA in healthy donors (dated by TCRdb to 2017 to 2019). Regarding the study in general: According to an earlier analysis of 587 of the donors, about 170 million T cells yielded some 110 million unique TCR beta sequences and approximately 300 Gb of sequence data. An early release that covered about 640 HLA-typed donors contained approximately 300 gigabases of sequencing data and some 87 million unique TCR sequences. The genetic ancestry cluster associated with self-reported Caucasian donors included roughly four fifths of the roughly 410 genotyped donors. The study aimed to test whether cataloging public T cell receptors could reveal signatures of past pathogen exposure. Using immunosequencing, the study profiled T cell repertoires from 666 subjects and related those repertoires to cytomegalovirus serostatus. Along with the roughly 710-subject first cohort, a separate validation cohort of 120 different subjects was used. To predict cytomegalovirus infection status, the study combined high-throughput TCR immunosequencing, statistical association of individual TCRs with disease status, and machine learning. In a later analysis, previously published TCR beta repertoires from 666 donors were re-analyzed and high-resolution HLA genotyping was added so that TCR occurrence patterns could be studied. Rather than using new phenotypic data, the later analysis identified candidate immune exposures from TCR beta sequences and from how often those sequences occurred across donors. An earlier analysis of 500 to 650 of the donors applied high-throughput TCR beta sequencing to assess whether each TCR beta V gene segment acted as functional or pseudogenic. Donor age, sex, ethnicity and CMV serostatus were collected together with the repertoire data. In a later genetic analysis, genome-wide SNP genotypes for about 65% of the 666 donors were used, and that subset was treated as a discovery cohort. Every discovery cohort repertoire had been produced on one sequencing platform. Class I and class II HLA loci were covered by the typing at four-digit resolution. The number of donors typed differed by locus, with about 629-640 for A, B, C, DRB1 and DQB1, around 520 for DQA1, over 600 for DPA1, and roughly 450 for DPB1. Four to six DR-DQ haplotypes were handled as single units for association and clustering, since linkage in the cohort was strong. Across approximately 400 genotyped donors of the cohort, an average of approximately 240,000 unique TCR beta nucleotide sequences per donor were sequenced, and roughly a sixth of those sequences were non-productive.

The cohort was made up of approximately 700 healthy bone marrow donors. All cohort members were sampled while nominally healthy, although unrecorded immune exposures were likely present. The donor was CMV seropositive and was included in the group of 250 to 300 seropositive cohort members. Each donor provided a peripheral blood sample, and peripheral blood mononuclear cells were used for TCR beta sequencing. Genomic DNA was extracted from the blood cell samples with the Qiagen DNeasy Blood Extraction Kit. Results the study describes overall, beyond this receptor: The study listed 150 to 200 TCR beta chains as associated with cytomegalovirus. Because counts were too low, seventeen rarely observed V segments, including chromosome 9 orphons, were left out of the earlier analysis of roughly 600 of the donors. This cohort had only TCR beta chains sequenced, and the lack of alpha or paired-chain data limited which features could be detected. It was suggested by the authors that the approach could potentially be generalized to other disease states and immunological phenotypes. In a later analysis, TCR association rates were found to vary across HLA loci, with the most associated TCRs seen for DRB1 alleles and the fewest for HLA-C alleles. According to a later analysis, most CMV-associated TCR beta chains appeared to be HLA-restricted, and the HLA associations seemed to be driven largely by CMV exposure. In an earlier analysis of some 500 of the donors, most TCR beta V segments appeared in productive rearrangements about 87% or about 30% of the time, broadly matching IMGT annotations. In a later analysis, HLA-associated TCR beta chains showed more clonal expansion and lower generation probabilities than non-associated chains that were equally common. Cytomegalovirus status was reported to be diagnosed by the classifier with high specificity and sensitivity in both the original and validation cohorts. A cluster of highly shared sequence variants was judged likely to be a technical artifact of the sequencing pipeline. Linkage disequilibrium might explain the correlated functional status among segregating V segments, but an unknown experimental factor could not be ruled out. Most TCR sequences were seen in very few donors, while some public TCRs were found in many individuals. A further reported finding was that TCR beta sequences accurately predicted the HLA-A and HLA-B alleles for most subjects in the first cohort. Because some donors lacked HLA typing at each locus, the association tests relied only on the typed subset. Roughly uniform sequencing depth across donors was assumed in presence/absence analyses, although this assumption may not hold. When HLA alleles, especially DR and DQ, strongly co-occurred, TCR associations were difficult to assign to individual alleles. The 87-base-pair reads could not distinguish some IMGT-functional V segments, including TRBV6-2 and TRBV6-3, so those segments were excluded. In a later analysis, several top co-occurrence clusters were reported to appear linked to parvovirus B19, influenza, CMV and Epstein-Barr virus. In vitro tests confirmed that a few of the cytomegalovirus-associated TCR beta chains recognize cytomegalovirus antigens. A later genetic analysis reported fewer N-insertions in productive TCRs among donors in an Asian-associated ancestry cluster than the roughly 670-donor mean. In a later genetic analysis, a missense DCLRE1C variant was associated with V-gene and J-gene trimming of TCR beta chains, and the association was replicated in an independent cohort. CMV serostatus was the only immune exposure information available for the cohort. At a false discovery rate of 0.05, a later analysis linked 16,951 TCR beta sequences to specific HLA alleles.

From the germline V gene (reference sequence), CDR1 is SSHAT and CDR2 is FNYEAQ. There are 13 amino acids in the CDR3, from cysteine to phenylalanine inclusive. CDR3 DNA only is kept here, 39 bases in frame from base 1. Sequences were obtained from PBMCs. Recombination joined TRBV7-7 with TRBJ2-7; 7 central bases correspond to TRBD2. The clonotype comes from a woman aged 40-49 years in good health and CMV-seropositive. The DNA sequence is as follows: TGTGCTAGCAGCTTAGCGGGCACCTACGAGCAGTACTTC. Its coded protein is CASSLAGTYEQYF.